The sequence of this T cell receptor (beta chain) was determined in a study of monozygotic twins with inflammatory bowel disease. General observations from the study: Repertoire similarity did not separate concordant from discordant twins, possibly from limited power. Relative to healthy twins, IBD patients had fewer clonotypes in common with others, a gap that was especially apparent with disease activity.

A total RNA quantity of roughly 3.5 ug went into each TCR library. TCRdb derives one entry per CDR3 protein from the 5' RACE reads, leaving out DNA. The sample's table shows fewer than 200,000 distinct CDR3 sequences. This CDR3 region has 14 residues. Per the germline V gene, CDR1 is SGHAT and CDR2 is FQNNGV. RNA in its total form was extracted from whole blood, and T cells were not sorted. Of note for this clonotype: Its target is not known.

The chain combines TRBV11-2 with TRBJ2-3; TCRdb outputs TRBD2, but without DNA this stays unchecked. Sample: blood. The sequence was obtained from a human donor with ulcerative colitis or Crohn's disease, or a healthy co-twin of an affected twin (not recorded which). CDR3 sequence: CASSLEGGPDTQYF.